The present T cell receptor (beta chain) was sequenced within a study of vaccination and CD4 T cells after COVID-19. Study-wide results and caveats: Within the convalescent patients, a median approximately 87% of the SARS-CoV-2-reactive clones were ones that appeared only post-vaccination.

Sequencing of cultured CD4+ T cell DNA used the Oncomine TCR Beta short-read assay. One entry per CDR3 protein, called by TCRdb with MiXCR from the PCR reads. The sample carries over 20,000 distinct CDR3 sequences, almost 50% recorded once. To note about this clonotype: The antigen is undetermined.

CDR1 and CDR2 from the germline V gene are SGHNT and YENEEA. This CDR3 has 12 residues. V was pared by 8 bases and J by 2 bases, with 6 bases between. As for treatment: approximately 11-day PBMC culture with coronavirus spike peptide pools or control peptides (ViraFEST assay). The rearrangement joins TRBV11-3 to TRBJ2-2; D call uncertain. The sample comprised CD4+ T cells from blood, cultured in vitro. The sequence was collected from a human donor who had recovered from COVID-19. CDR3 coding DNA: TGTGCCAGCGGTCCTAACACCGGGGAGCTGTTTTTT. Translated: CASGPNTGELFF.